The 27 T cell receptor beta chains reported below all come from one sample, sequenced in a study of tumor-infiltrating lymphocytes in localized non-small cell lung cancer. Some clones are missing from TCRdb's copy, which holds only in-frame ones; the method was immunoSEQ multiplex PCR. The table records some 8,700 clones, 60% to 80% of them present only once. The source material was uninvolved lung tissue not adjacent to the tumor. The receptors were gathered from a human donor with non-small cell lung cancer.

V gene TRBV6-5 combines with J gene TRBJ2-3; unclear D gene. Germline values: CDR1 MNHEY, CDR2 SVGAGI. The V end was cut by 5 bases, the J end by 1 base, with 10 bases between. This CDR3 has 14 amino acids. CDR3 bases: TGTGCCAGCAGTACCCTGGGCGGCACAGATACGCAGTATTTT. Its translation is CASSTLGGTDTQYF.

This clone was counted a few times. This chain uses TRBV28 with TRBJ2-2; 7 nucleotides agree with TRBD1. Losses at the gene ends were 4 bases for V and 4 bases for J; bases not matched to a gene: 9. Germline loops: CDR1 MDHEN, CDR2 SYDVKM. The CDR3 covers 16 residues. CDR3 sequence (DNA): TGTGCCAGCAGTTCACAGGGGTTAGGGTTCACCGGGGAGCTGTTTTTT. Protein product: CASSSQGLGFTGELFF.

CDR3 residues: CASSLVSGGFSGNTIYF. The CDR3 bases are TGTGCCAGCAGCTTAGTTTCAGGGGGCTTTTCTGGAAACACCATATATTTT. The chain combines TRBV7-2 with TRBJ1-3, with 8 bases lining up with TRBD1. The CDR3 extends over 17 amino acids. V lost 1 base and J lost 1; bases outside the gene matches: 6. CDR1 and CDR2 (germline): SGHTA, FQGNSA.

The chain employs TRBV9 and TRBJ2-7; D may be TRBD1 (6 bases). Germline V gene sequence: CDR1 SGDLS, CDR2 YYNGEE. The CDR3 runs 15 residues. Trimming took off 4 bases at V and 1 base at J, with 15 bases between the two ends. Here the CDR3 DNA reads TGTGCCAGCAGCAGAATGGGGACACAATCCTACGAGCAGTACTTC. It yields the protein CASSRMGTQSYEQYF. The complete variable domain, with remaining parts taken from reference TRBV9 and TRBJ2-7, reads DSGVTQTPKHLITATGQRVTLRCSPRSGDLSVYWYQQSLDQGLQFLIQYYNGEERAKGNILERFSAQQFPDLHSELNLSSLELGDSALYFCASSRMGTQSYEQYFGPGTRLTVT.

V and J are TRBV19 and TRBJ2-5, with TRBD2 matching over 7 bases. V lost 5 bases, J lost 2 bases, and 5 bases stayed unmatched. The CDR3 extends over 14 amino acids. The germline V gene has CDR1 LNHDA and CDR2 SQIVND (reference sequence). CDR3 bases: TGTGCCAGTAGTGGGGGAGCGGGACAAGAGACCCAGTACTTC. Translation gives CASSGGAGQETQYF.

The chain links TRBV6-6 to TRBJ2-3, with D unresolved. From germline, CDR1 is MNHNY and CDR2 SVGAGI (reference sequence). The CDR3 is made up of 12 amino acids. V was shortened by 4 bases and J by 2 bases, with 4 bases between the two germline ends. The CDR3 here is CASSWATDTQYF. The CDR3 DNA reads as TGTGCCAGCAGTTGGGCCACAGATACGCAGTATTTT.

The chain couples TRBV2 to TRBJ1-4, with D unresolved. Trimming took off 1 base at V and 10 bases at J, with 10 bases between the two ends. Germline V CDR1 and CDR2: SNHLY, FYNNEI. The CDR3 contains 13 residues. Written as DNA, the CDR3 is TGTGCCAGCAGTGAAGGGCGGGGTCTAAAACTGTTTTTT. This sequence encodes CASSEGRGLKLFF.

This clone appeared a few times. The rearrangement links TRBV4-2 to TRBJ1-1; no definite D call. The germline V gene has CDR1 LGHNA and CDR2 YNFKEQ. The CDR3 contains 14 residues. Trimming cost V 0 bases and J 8 bases, with 13 bases left between them. CDR3 sequence reads: CASSQDLESREAFF. The CDR3 region has the DNA TGTGCCAGCAGCCAAGATCTAGAATCCAGGGAAGCTTTCTTT.

The chain is built from TRBV28 and TRBJ1-2; D is possibly TRBD1 (5 bases). Germline V CDR1 and CDR2: MDHEN, SYDVKM. The CDR3 has 13 amino acids. Trimming removed 3 bases at V and 3 bases at J, with 8 bases between. CDR3 protein: CASSLGGYYGYTF. The CDR3, as DNA: TGTGCCAGCAGTTTGGGGGGTTACTATGGCTACACCTTC.

V gene TRBV30 combines with J gene TRBJ2-5; TRBD2 is a possible D gene (5 bases). Germline lookup yields CDR1 GTSNPN and CDR2 SVGIG (reference sequence). The CDR3 loop spans 12 amino acids. The V and J ends lost 5 bases and 4 bases respectively, with 11 bases between them. The CDR3 DNA reads as TGTGCCTGGCAGGCTAGCTCAGAGACCCAGTACTTC. Amino acid sequence: CAWQASSETQYF.

The chain joins TRBV11-3 to TRBJ2-3; 11 bases align to TRBD2. CDR3 length: 17 amino acids. Germline CDR1 reads SGHNT; CDR2 reads YENEEA. Losses at the gene ends were 3 bases for V and 1 base for J; bases not matched to a gene: 6. CDR3 DNA: TGTGCCAGCAGCTTTAGAACTAGCGGGAGACGCACAGATACGCAGTATTTT. Translated, it gives CASSFRTSGRRTDTQYF.

By proportion, this clone is medium-sized. The chain combines TRBV5-1 with TRBJ1-5; 8 bases align to TRBD1. The V segment lost 5 bases and the J segment 5 bases; nucleotides outside the gene matches: 9. Germline lookup yields CDR1 SGHRS and CDR2 YFSETQ. The CDR3 loop spans 15 amino acids. The CDR3 region is CASSWTGNGDQPQHF. The CDR3 DNA reads as TGCGCCAGCAGTTGGACAGGGAACGGGGATCAGCCCCAGCATTTT.

This clone was detected only a few times. V and J are TRBV2 and TRBJ2-1, with D perhaps TRBD2 (6 bases). There are 17 residues in the CDR3. The germline V and J ends were trimmed by 3 bases and 0 bases, with 15 bases remaining between them. Germline V gene data show CDR1 as SNHLY and CDR2 as FYNNEI. The CDR3 is CASSDGLPTSSYNEQFF. The CDR3 coding sequence is TGTGCCAGCAGTGATGGACTACCAACGAGCTCCTACAATGAGCAGTTCTTC.

The chain couples TRBV4-2 to TRBJ2-2; D not resolved. The V gene's germline CDR1 is LGHNA and CDR2 YNFKEQ. The ends were cut back, 0 bases at V and 8 bases at J, with 10 bases in the middle. This CDR3 contains 14 residues. CDR3 nucleotides: TGTGCCAGCAGCCAAGATCCAGGTTCGGGGGAGCTGTTTTTT. Translated, it gives CASSQDPGSGELFF.

V usage is TRBV28 and J usage is TRBJ2-1; unclear D gene. The length of the CDR3 is 13 residues. Germline V gene sequence: CDR1 MDHEN, CDR2 SYDVKM. V gave up 3 bases and J gave up 7 bases, with 10 bases separating them. CDR3 coding DNA: TGTGCCAGCAGTTTGGGCTCCAGGAATGAGCAGTTCTTC. Translated, it gives CASSLGSRNEQFF. Using reference TRBV28 and TRBJ2-1 for the parts outside the CDR3, the full variable domain is DVKVTQSSRYLVKRTGEKVFLECVQDMDHENMFWYRQDPGLGLRLIYFSYDVKMKEKGDIPEGYSVSREKKERFSLILESASTNQTSMYLCASSLGSRNEQFFGPGTRLTVL.

The chain carries TRBV10-2 and TRBJ1-1; no definite D call. Germline V CDR1 and CDR2: WSHSY, SAAADI. V shed 7 bases and J shed 3 bases, with 6 bases lying between them. This CDR3 contains 11 residues. Here the CDR3 DNA reads TGCGCCAGCAAGGAGGACACTGAAGCTTTCTTT. Translation gives CASKEDTEAFF.

The J gene is TRBJ2-1, the V gene TRBV19; D ambiguous. The V gene lost 1 base and the J gene lost 2 bases, with 9 bases spanning the gap. The CDR3 runs to 15 residues. Per germline, CDR1 LNHDA and CDR2 SQIVND (reference sequence). This chain's CDR3 is CASSIGRVTYNEQFF. The CDR3 DNA reads TGTGCCAGTAGTATAGGCCGGGTGACCTACAATGAGCAGTTCTTC.

The chain combines TRBV19 with TRBJ2-2; tentative D call: TRBD2 (5 bases). The CDR3 contains 15 residues. Germline V lookup: CDR1 LNHDA, CDR2 SQIVND (reference sequence). Trimming removed 1 base at V and 4 bases at J, with 10 bases between. The CDR3 DNA is TGTGCCAGTAGTATAGGTGGGAGTGGCACCGGGGAGCTGTTTTTT. Translation: CASSIGGSGTGELFF. Full variable domain (remainder filled in from reference TRBV19 and TRBJ2-2): DGGITQSPKYLFRKEGQNVTLSCEQNLNHDAMYWYRQDPGQGLRLIYYSQIVNDFQKGDIAEGYSVSREKKESFPLTVTSAQKNPTAFYLCASSIGGSGTGELFFGEGSRLTVL.

This chain uses TRBV19 with TRBJ1-5; D remains ambiguous. CDR1 LNHDA and CDR2 SQIVND come from the germline V gene (reference sequence). Between the trimmed V and J ends, which lost 0 bases and 8 bases, there was a span of 8 bases. The CDR3 contains 13 residues. The CDR3, as DNA: TGTGCCAGTAGTATAGAGACCTTCAAGCCCCAGCATTTT. This sequence encodes CASSIETFKPQHF.

This chain connects TRBV6-1 to TRBJ1-2, with 8 bases aligning to TRBD1. This CDR3 comprises 14 residues. V trimming: 7 bases; J trimming: 4 bases; junction bases outside the gene matches: 8. Germline CDR1 and CDR2: MNHNS and SASEGT. The CDR3, as DNA: TGTGCCAGCACCTCTCAGGGGGCGGCCTATGGCTACACCTTC. Its protein is CASTSQGAAYGYTF.

This clone was found once. The J gene is TRBJ2-4, the V gene TRBV28; D is unresolved. Trimming pared 4 bases from V and 3 bases from J, leaving 19 bases between. CDR3 size: 17 residues. Germline V lookup: CDR1 MDHEN, CDR2 SYDVKM. The DNA for the CDR3 is TGTGCCAGCAGTTGGGTGCTCGTTGGGGTGAACAAAAACATTCAGTACTTC. This sequence encodes CASSWVLVGVNKNIQYF.

This chain joins TRBV7-9 and TRBJ2-1; D is ambiguous. Germline V gene lookup returns CDR1 SEHNR and CDR2 FQNEAQ (reference sequence). CDR3 length: 14 amino acids. The ends were cut back, 5 bases at V and 9 bases at J, with 17 bases in the middle. The CDR3 sequence is CASSPPGSGVEQFF. Here the CDR3 DNA reads TGTGCCAGCAGCCCCCCAGGCTCAGGTGTTGAGCAGTTCTTC.

The chain couples TRBV6-1 to TRBJ2-3; TRBD1 matches 8 bases. This CDR3 is 15 amino acids long. CDR1 is MNHNS and CDR2 is SASEGT in the germline V gene. The ends lost 8 bases at V and 4 bases at J; junction bases unmatched: 11. The CDR3 DNA follows: TGTGCCAGCCAATTCAGGGGGCGAATATCAGATACGCAGTATTTT. Translating it yields CASQFRGRISDTQYF.

The chain uses TRBV28 and TRBJ2-6, with D maybe TRBD2 (6 bases). With 8 bases removed from V and 3 bases from J, the gap between germline ends came to 26 bases. The CDR3 is made up of 19 amino acids. CDR1 is MDHEN and CDR2 is SYDVKM in the germline V gene. Here the CDR3 reads CASQARRRAFRGGANVLTF. The DNA for the CDR3 is TGTGCCAGCCAAGCCCGGCGGAGGGCCTTTCGGGGTGGGGCCAACGTCCTGACTTTC.

The V call is TRBV5-1, the J call TRBJ2-7; D assignment may be TRBD1 or TRBD2 (5 bases each). The CDR3 sequence is 13 residues long. Trimming took off 1 base at V and 3 bases at J, with 8 bases between the two ends. Germline CDR1 is SGHRS and CDR2 is YFSETQ. The CDR3 sequence is CASSLLGDYEQYF. The CDR3 DNA reads as TGCGCCAGCAGCTTGTTGGGGGACTACGAGCAGTACTTC. Full variable domain (rest looked up from reference TRBV5-1 and TRBJ2-7): KAGVTQTPRYLIKTRGQQVTLSCSPISGHRSVSWYQQTPGQGLQFLFEYFSETQRNKGNFPGRFSGRQFSNSRSEMNVSTLELGDSALYLCASSLLGDYEQYFGPGTRLTVT.

The V gene is TRBV10-3, the J gene TRBJ2-3, with 10 positions matching TRBD2. Germline trimming cut 5 bases from V and 1 base from J; bases unmatched to any gene: 3. Per the germline V gene, CDR1 is ENHRY and CDR2 is SYGVKD. The CDR3 length is 15 residues. The CDR3 nucleotides read TGTGCCATCAGTTTAACTAGCGGGGGCACAGATACGCAGTATTTT. Its protein is CAISLTSGGTDTQYF.

This clone was counted once. The gene calls are TRBV7-2 and TRBJ2-5; 8 bases are shared with TRBD1. The CDR3 has 14 amino acids. From germline, CDR1 is SGHTA and CDR2 FQGNSA. J was trimmed by 5 bases and V by 4 bases; bases with no gene match: 6. CDR3 DNA: TGTGCCAGCAGCTGGACAGGGTTCATTGAGACCCAGTACTTC. This encodes CASSWTGFIETQYF.